In this sample, the clone carrying this T cell receptor (beta chain) turned up many times. The antigen is unknown. The data were taken from a study of CD8 T cells in ankylosing spondylitis. Quantitative barcoded 5'-RACE was used to prepare TCR beta libraries. TCRdb called the 5' RACE reads again in MiXCR, with one record for every CDR3 protein. The sample yields some 800,000 distinct CDR3 sequences, about 10% seen once. Germline V gene lookup returns CDR1 SGHRS and CDR2 YFSETQ. Trimming left V 2 bases short and J 5 bases short, with 11 bases between. This CDR3 comprises 13 residues. Study results and caveats: What seemed typical of ankylosing spondylitis blood was a TCR beta motif built from roughly 8 highly homologous variants. The study looked at matched synovial fluid samples from ankylosing spondylitis patients. Disease-linked clones were reported to be significantly enriched there. Peripheral blood held disease-linked clones only at relatively low frequency, and these were CD8+.

The chain recombines TRBV5-1 with TRBJ2-7; D is possibly TRBD1 (5 bases). Sample: blood, either unsorted or a sorted T cell fraction (not recorded which). The receptor's source is a male donor with ankylosing spondylitis. The chain's CDR3 is CASSFQGYDEQYF. The CDR3 DNA sequence: TGCGCCAGCAGCTTCCAGGGATACGACGAGCAGTACTTC.